The rows below give T cell receptor beta chains drawn from one sample of a study of blood T cells in healthy people across ages. TCRdb reprocessed the 5' RACE reads via MiXCR and lists one record per CDR3 protein. The data show some 1.4 million distinct CDR3 sequences, 40% to 50% seen once. Sequencing was carried out using blood. Receptors originate from a woman between 18 and 30 years old in good health. Each CDR3 is given with its conserved first and last residue. The D gene is left open where the match is weak. Size is omitted from some rows. Given values are once, few, many or a class for expanded clones.

TRBJ1-5,few,-,TRBV10-3,TGTGCCATCAGTGACGGGGACCGCGGCAATCAGCCCCAGCATTTT,CAISDGDRGNQPQHF
TRBJ1-5,many,-,TRBV28,TGTGCCAGCAGCCCAGGAGGGCAGCCCCAGCATTTT,CASSPGGQPQHF
TRBJ1-1,-,TRBD1,TRBV14,TGTGCCAGCAGCCAGTCCGGGACAGCGACGAACACTGAAGCTTTCTTT,CASSQSGTATNTEAFF
TRBJ2-1,few,TRBD1,TRBV9,TGTGCCAGCAGCGGCGGTCATACAGGGGGATACAATGAGCAGTTCTTC,CASSGGHTGGYNEQFF
TRBJ1-2,-,TRBD1,TRBV4-1,TGCGCCAGCAGCCAAACCGAACAGGGGTCACTCTATGGCTACACCTTC,CASSQTEQGSLYGYTF
TRBJ2-1,-,TRBD2,TRBV5-5,TGTGCCAGCAGCTTGACACTAGCGGGAGGGACGTACAATGAGCAGTTCTTC,CASSLTLAGGTYNEQFF
TRBJ2-1,few,TRBD2,TRBV2,TGTGCCAGCAGTGAAACAGCGGGGAATGAGCAGTTCTTC,CASSETAGNEQFF
TRBJ2-1,-,-,TRBV4-1,TGCGCCAGCAGCCAAGGCCTCCCCGAGCAGTTCTTC,CASSQGLPEQFF
TRBJ1-1,-,-,TRBV6-2/TRBV6-3,TGTGCCAGCAGTTATTATCAGGGAAGCACTGAAGCTTTCTTT,CASSYYQGSTEAFF
TRBJ2-7,-,TRBD2,TRBV4-1,TGCGCCAGCAGCCAAACTCCGGGACTAGCGATAGATGAGCAGTACTTC,CASSQTPGLAIDEQYF
TRBJ2-1,-,TRBD1,TRBV9,TGTGCCAGCAGCACCGGACAGGGCTCGTATGAGCAGTTCTTC,CASSTGQGSYEQFF
TRBJ2-5,few,-,TRBV7-9,TGTGCCACCCCGGCGGGCAGCCAAGAGACCCAGTACTTC,CATPAGSQETQYF
TRBJ2-5,once,-,TRBV5-1,TGCGCCAGCAGCACCGACTCGATCAATGAGCAGTACTTC,CASSTDSINEQYF
TRBJ2-7,-,-,TRBV20-1,TGCAGTGCTAGTCAACAGGGTCGCGAGCAGTACTTC,CSASQQGREQYF
TRBJ1-3,-,-,TRBV12-3/TRBV12-4,TGTGCCAGCCGCCCCCTTGAGGGCTCAGCTGGAAACACCATATATTTT,CASRPLEGSAGNTIYF
TRBJ2-1,-,-,TRBV29-1,TGCAGCGGTCTCAGGGCTAATGAGCAGTTCTTC,CSGLRANEQFF
TRBJ2-5,-,TRBD2,TRBV10-3,TGTGCCATCAGTGACCCAGCGGGGGGGTGGGAGACCCAGTACTTC,CAISDPAGGWETQYF
TRBJ2-6,-,-,TRBV7-9,TGTGCCAGCAGCTCCGTCCTGACTTTC,CASSSVLTF
TRBJ1-5,-,-,TRBV5-1,TGCGCCAGCAGCCCGCAAGGACAAGATCAGCCCCAGCATTTT,CASSPQGQDQPQHF
TRBJ1-4,-,-,TRBV2,TGTGCCAGCGTCGTGGGGGGCATGGACGAAAAACTGTTTTTT,CASVVGGMDEKLFF
TRBJ1-6,-,-,TRBV28,TGTGCCAGCAGTCGCCCGTTGATAGGCCCCCTCCACTTT,CASSRPLIGPLHF
TRBJ2-3,-,TRBD2,TRBV20-1,TGCAGTGCCGCGGGACTAGTGACAGATACGCAGTATTTT,CSAAGLVTDTQYF
TRBJ2-3,-,-,TRBV4-1,TGCGCCAGCAGCCAAGGCGGGTACACAGATACGCAGTATTTT,CASSQGGYTDTQYF
TRBJ1-6,-,-,TRBV12-3/TRBV12-4,TGTGCCAGCAGTGGTCAGAGGGCGAATTCACCCCTCCACTTT,CASSGQRANSPLHF
TRBJ2-4,-,TRBD2,TRBV6-2/TRBV6-3,TGTGCCAGCCAGGGACTAGCGGGGGGTAGACGCTCCTACAATGAGCAGTACTTC,CASQGLAGGRRSYNEQYF
TRBJ1-6,few,TRBD1,TRBV5-4,TGTGCCAGCAGCTCGGTCGGGACAGAAATGATTAATTCACCCCTCCATTTT,CASSSVGTEMINSPLHF
TRBJ2-2,once,-,TRBV4-2,TGTGCCAGCAGCCGCGAGGTGGACGCCGGGGAGCTGTTTTTT,CASSREVDAGELFF
TRBJ1-5,-,-,TRBV10-3,TGTGCCATCAGTGAGGCCGGACCATATAGCAATCAGCCCCAGCATTTT,CAISEAGPYSNQPQHF
TRBJ1-5,-,TRBD1,TRBV20-1,TGCAGTGCTAGCAGGACAGGGAATCAGCCCCAGCATTTT,CSASRTGNQPQHF
TRBJ2-5,once,-,TRBV12-3/TRBV12-4,TGTGCCAGCAGTTTAGTCAGTCGACGGGAGACCCAGTACTTC,CASSLVSRRETQYF
TRBJ2-2,once,-,TRBV7-9,TGTACCAGCAGCTTAGATCCCTTCGGGGAGCTGTTTTTT,CTSSLDPFGELFF
TRBJ1-1,few,-,TRBV6-5,TGTGCCAGCAGTTACGGGTCGAACACTGAAGCTTTCTTT,CASSYGSNTEAFF
TRBJ2-7,-,-,TRBV9,TGTGCCAGCAGTGTGGATCCGAGCTCCTACAATGAGCAGTACTTC,CASSVDPSSYNEQYF
TRBJ1-5,few,-,TRBV6-5,TGTGCCAGCAGGGCCTGGGGAGAGCCCCAGCATTTT,CASRAWGEPQHF
TRBJ2-3,-,-,TRBV6-6,TGTGCCAGCAGTTTCCTCCACGACACAGATACGCAGTATTTT,CASSFLHDTDTQYF
TRBJ2-7,few,-,TRBV6-5,TGTGCCAGGACCCTCGAGCTAATCTACGAGCAGTACTTC,CARTLELIYEQYF
TRBJ1-2,-,TRBD1,TRBV20-1,TGCAGTGCGGTACAGGGGAACTATGGCTACACCTTC,CSAVQGNYGYTF
TRBJ1-2,-,TRBD1,TRBV20-1,TGCAGTGCCCGGGACAGGGGAGTAAGGGGCTACACCTTC,CSARDRGVRGYTF
TRBJ1-1,-,-,TRBV29-1,TGCAGCGTTGGTGGTAGTTGGAACACTGAAGCTTTCTTT,CSVGGSWNTEAFF
TRBJ2-1,few,TRBD2,TRBV5-5,TGTGCCAGCAGCTTCGGACTAGCGGGAGGGATAGGCTACAATGAGCAGTTCTTC,CASSFGLAGGIGYNEQFF
TRBJ2-1,few,TRBD1,TRBV7-3,TGTGCCAGCAGCCGCCGACAGGGATCCTACAATGAGCAGTTCTTC,CASSRRQGSYNEQFF
TRBJ1-4,few,TRBD1,TRBV7-2,TGTGCCAGCAGCTGGGACAGCTCTAATGAAAAACTGTTTTTT,CASSWDSSNEKLFF
TRBJ2-3,-,-,TRBV27,TGTGCCAGCAGTTTGGCAGGGACCTTTACAGATACGCAGTATTTT,CASSLAGTFTDTQYF
TRBJ1-4,-,TRBD1,TRBV19,TGTGCCAGTAGTCAACCGGGACAGGGGGCAACTAATGAAAAACTGTTTTTT,CASSQPGQGATNEKLFF
TRBJ1-1,-,-,TRBV7-6,TGTGCCAGCAGCTTAGGATACAGGGAAGGAACTGAAGCTTTCTTT,CASSLGYREGTEAFF